These T cell receptor beta chains were read from a single sample in a study of T cells after yellow fever vaccination. Using its own MiXCR run on the 5' RACE reads, TCRdb lists one record per CDR3 protein. This sample yields 100,000 to 150,000 distinct CDR3 sequences, of which more than 6.5% are seen a single time; roughly 2.6% belongs to the top ten. The specimen comprised CD4+ T cells sorted from PBMCs, sampled 9 to 11 days after the first yellow fever vaccination. The origin of the receptors is a man between 18 and 35 years old who received the YFV17D yellow fever vaccine. CDR3s include the opening cysteine and the closing phenylalanine or tryptophan. D genes are given only for firm matches. Size is stated for part of the rows, as once, few or many counts, or as a class when the clone is expanded.

TRBJ2-1 TRBV4-3 TRBD2 many TGCGCCAGCAGCCAAGATGAAGCTAGCGGTGCCTACAATGAGCAGTTCTTC CASSQDEASGAYNEQFF
TRBJ2-3 TRBV5-1 NA many TGCGCCAGCAGCCTTGGACAGAGTAGTGGAGATACGCAGTATTTT CASSLGQSSGDTQYF
TRBJ1-3 TRBV6-1 NA many TGTGCCAGCAGTACCCCACAGGGTATCTCTGGAAACACCATATATTTT CASSTPQGISGNTIYF
TRBJ2-7 TRBV20-1 TRBD1 many TGCAGTGCTAGTCGACAGGGGTCCCACGAGCAGTACTTC CSASRQGSHEQYF
TRBJ2-7 TRBV5-6 TRBD1 many TGTGCCAGCAGCTCCCCTTCGGGACAGGGGGCGCATCAGTACTTC CASSSPSGQGAHQYF
TRBJ1-2 TRBV20-1 TRBD1 NA TGCAGTGCTAGACCCAGCCCGGGACAGGGGGTGGATGGCTACACCTTC CSARPSPGQGVDGYTF
TRBJ2-7 TRBV20-1 TRBD2 many TGCAGTGCTAGAGTAGATAGCGGGGGGCCATCCTACGAGCAGTACTTC CSARVDSGGPSYEQYF
TRBJ1-1 TRBV7-9 NA many TGTGCCAGCAGCTCCCTCTCGAACACTGAAGCTTTCTTT CASSSLSNTEAFF
TRBJ1-5 TRBV7-2 NA many TGTGCCAGCACCCCCCCGGGGGGCGGCAATCAGCCCCAGCATTTT CASTPPGGGNQPQHF
TRBJ2-7 TRBV6-5 NA many TGTGCCAGCAGTTACGGCGTAAACTCCTACGAGCAGTACTTC CASSYGVNSYEQYF
TRBJ2-3 TRBV28 NA NA TGTGCCAGCAGTTCGCCTGGATCCGGTTTGACAGATACGCAGTATTTT CASSSPGSGLTDTQYF
TRBJ2-7 TRBV29-1 NA many TGCAGCGTTGGGGTCAACGAGCAGTACTTC CSVGVNEQYF
TRBJ1-6 TRBV12-3/TRBV12-4 TRBD1 many TGTGCCAGCACCCTGGGGACAGGGGTTTCACCCCTCCACTTT CASTLGTGVSPLHF
TRBJ1-4 TRBV5-1 NA many TGCGCCAGCAGCCGGGGGCTGGGTAATGAAAAACTGTTTTTT CASSRGLGNEKLFF
TRBJ1-2 TRBV7-2 TRBD1 NA TGTGCCAGCAACCCGACAGGGGGGAACTATGGCTACACCTTC CASNPTGGNYGYTF
TRBJ2-3 TRBV4-3 TRBD2 many TGCGCCAGCAGCCAGAATAGCGGGGGGGCCACAGATACGCAGTATTTT CASSQNSGGATDTQYF
TRBJ2-4 TRBV7-2 TRBD1 NA TGTGCCAGCAGCTTCGGACAGGAAAACATTCAGTACTTC CASSFGQENIQYF
TRBJ2-5 TRBV5-1 NA many TGCGCCAGCAGCTTGGACTTCCAGGAGACCCAGTACTTC CASSLDFQETQYF
TRBJ2-3 TRBV6-5 NA many TGTGCCAGCAGTTATACCGGGCCTGGAGGAACAGATACGCAGTATTTT CASSYTGPGGTDTQYF
TRBJ2-4 TRBV7-9 TRBD2 few TGTGCCAGCAGCCGGGGGGGGCTAGCGGGGGCGAAAAACATTCAGTACTTC CASSRGGLAGAKNIQYF
TRBJ2-7 TRBV20-1 NA many TGCAGTGCTAGGGACGGGCCCTACGAGCAGTACTTC CSARDGPYEQYF
TRBJ1-1 TRBV15 NA NA TGTGCCACCAGCAGAGATCTCGGCAGCGTAGCCACTGAAGCTTTCTTT CATSRDLGSVATEAFF
TRBJ1-6 TRBV5-6 NA many TGTGCCAGCAGTCGACGAAATTCACCCCTCCACTTT CASSRRNSPLHF